This T cell receptor (beta chain) originates from a study of memory CD4+ T cells and cytomegalovirus serostatus. The sort gate was single viable CD3+CD4+CD8-CD45RO+ cells for memory CD4+ T cells. Serostatus was set by detecting CMV pp150, pp28, p38, p52 IgG. Findings and caveats of the study: A US-trained random forest predicted CMV serostatus with median AUC around 0.9.

This CDR3 spans 16 amino acids. The germline V gene encodes CDR1 SGDLS and CDR2 YYNGEE. Trimming stripped 4 bases from V and 6 bases from J, with 20 bases between. About this clone: Its antigen is not known.

TCRdb's copy holds only in-frame clones and misses some; the assay was immunoSEQ multiplex PCR. The repertoire includes approximately 60,000 clones, 81% of them detected once, and 1% to 1.2% sits in the top ten. The gene calls are TRBV9 and TRBJ2-1, with D maybe TRBD2 (5 bases). Source material: memory CD4+ T cells from blood. The source of this sequence is an adult in good health and CMV-seronegative. DNA for the CDR3: TGTGCCAGCAGCCCCATGCCGGGATCTTATATCAATGAGCAGTTCTTC. Its translation: CASSPMPGSYINEQFF.